This TCR beta chain is from a study of glioma-infiltrating T cells. The overall study: Low-grade gliomas were grade II; glioblastomas were grade IV at initial diagnosis.

The junction had 6 bases not matched to a gene; V was cut back by 4 bases and J by 6 bases. CDR3 length: 15 amino acids. TCR alpha and beta CDR3 regions were amplified from RNA using iRepertoire nested multiplex PCR. TCRdb re-called the multiplex PCR reads with MiXCR, one entry per CDR3 protein. The table includes more than 350,000 distinct CDR3 sequences, less than 50% detected once. This chain joins TRBV12-3 or TRBV12-4 and TRBJ2-3; 11 bases map to TRBD2. The origin of this receptor is a human donor with low-grade glioma or glioblastoma, undergoing nonglioma brain surgery, or in good health (not recorded which). Sequencing was performed on glioma tissue, nonneoplastic brain tissue, or PBMCs (not recorded which). The chain's CDR3 is CASSSLAGVGDTQYF. The CDR3 nucleotides read TGTGCCAGCAGTTCACTAGCGGGAGTGGGCGATACGCAGTATTTT.